The next 14 T cell receptor beta chains were all read from a single sample in a study of blood T cell repertoires in COVID-19. The method was immunoSEQ multiplex PCR; TCRdb's version includes in-frame clones alone and lacks a portion of them. The sample contains about 340,000 clones, approximately 86% of which appear only once. The material sequenced was peripheral blood. The receptor set was obtained from a woman aged 55-75 years with COVID-19, enrolled during active disease.

The chain has TRBV5-4 and TRBJ2-5; the D gene is possibly TRBD1 (5 bases). V was trimmed by 0 bases and J by 2 bases, leaving 8 bases between them. The CDR3 has 14 amino acids. The germline V gene encodes CDR1 SGHNT and CDR2 YYREEE (reference sequence). This CDR3 is CASSLGRQQETQYF. In nucleotides, the CDR3 is TGTGCCAGCAGCTTGGGTAGACAGCAAGAGACCCAGTACTTC.

The chain combines TRBV5-1 with TRBJ1-1, with D hard to call. Germline CDR1 and CDR2: SGHRS and YFSETQ. The V and J ends lost 6 bases and 1 base respectively, with 13 bases between them. The CDR3 sequence is 14 residues long. This CDR3 reads CASNRGTQNTEAFF. The CDR3 nucleotides read TGCGCCAGCAACCGGGGTACGCAGAACACTGAAGCTTTCTTT. Looking up the rest from reference TRBV5-1 and TRBJ1-1 gives the full variable domain: KAGVTQTPRYLIKTRGQQVTLSCSPISGHRSVSWYQQTPGQGLQFLFEYFSETQRNKGNFPGRFSGRQFSNSRSEMNVSTLELGDSALYLCASNRGTQNTEAFFGQGTRLTVV.

This clone has more than one count but fewer than ten. The gene calls are TRBV2 and TRBJ1-1; 7 nucleotides agree with TRBD1. Germline lookup yields CDR1 SNHLY and CDR2 FYNNEI. With V trimmed by 3 bases and J by 0 bases, 7 bases remained unmatched. The CDR3 has 16 amino acids. In DNA form, the CDR3 reads TGTGCCAGCAGTGACCCCGGGACAGCAATGAACACTGAAGCTTTCTTT. Amino acids: CASSDPGTAMNTEAFF.

The chain uses TRBV19 and TRBJ2-7; 9 bases map to TRBD1. The V gene end was trimmed by 3 bases and the J gene end by 4 bases; junction bases not matched to a gene: 7. CDR3 length: 15 residues. CDR1 and CDR2 from the germline V gene are LNHDA and SQIVND (reference sequence). The CDR3 loop reads CASSIEQGAGYEQYF. CDR3 bases: TGTGCCAGTAGTATCGAACAGGGGGCGGGTTACGAGCAGTACTTC.

The chain carries TRBV19 and TRBJ1-2, with 12 bases fitting TRBD1. Germline V gene lookup returns CDR1 LNHDA and CDR2 SQIVND (reference sequence). The V gene end was trimmed by 7 bases and the J gene end by 4 bases; junction bases not matched to a gene: 7. The CDR3 is 15 amino acids. CDR3 amino acids: CASTPGQGAIYGYTF. CDR3 DNA sequence: TGTGCCAGTACCCCGGGACAGGGGGCTATCTATGGCTACACCTTC.

The chain has TRBV7-9 and TRBJ2-5; the match to TRBD2 covers 7 bases. Germline V gives CDR1 SEHNR, CDR2 FQNEAQ (reference sequence). The CDR3 spans 17 residues. With V trimmed by 5 bases and J by 5 bases, 17 bases remained unmatched. CDR3 in amino acids: CASSLKSSGVLGETQYF. The DNA of the CDR3 is TGTGCCAGCAGCCTTAAAAGCAGCGGGGTTCTAGGGGAGACCCAGTACTTC.

The rearrangement joins TRBV11-1 to TRBJ2-4, with TRBD1 as a possible D gene (5 bases). Looked up from germline, CDR1 is SGHAT and CDR2 is FQDESV (reference sequence). The CDR3 sequence is 14 residues long. V shed 1 base and J shed 3 bases, with 7 bases lying between them. The CDR3 coding sequence is TGTGCCAGCAGCTTAGATAGGGGCAAAAACATTCAGTACTTC. This translates into CASSLDRGKNIQYF.

V is TRBV5-6 and J is TRBJ2-3; a weak D match, TRBD1 (5 bases). Deletions cut 4 bases from V and 1 base from J, with 13 bases between. The CDR3 length is 15 residues. The germline CDR1 and CDR2 sequences are SGHDT and YYEEEE. DNA for the CDR3: TGTGCCAGCAGCCGGCAGGGTTGGGGCACAGATACGCAGTATTTT. Protein sequence: CASSRQGWGTDTQYF. The whole variable domain, filled in from reference TRBV5-6 and TRBJ2-3, reads DAGVTQSPTHLIKTRGQQVTLRCSPKSGHDTVSWYQQALGQGPQFIFQYYEEEERQRGNFPDRFSGHQFPNYSSELNVNALLLGDSALYLCASSRQGWGTDTQYFGPGTRLTVL.

The gene calls are TRBV4-1 and TRBJ2-7, with TRBD2 matching over 11 bases. Germline values: CDR1 MGHRA, CDR2 YSYEKL. After removal of 2 bases from V and 1 base from J, the junction contained 7 bases not matched to a gene. CDR3 length: 17 amino acids. The CDR3 loop is CASSQLESSGGSYEQYF. The CDR3 nucleotides read TGCGCCAGCAGCCAACTCGAGTCTAGCGGGGGGTCCTACGAGCAGTACTTC.

The gene calls are TRBV28 and TRBJ1-1; tentative D call: TRBD1 (6 bases). Trimming left V 6 bases short and J 3 bases short, with 14 bases between. Germline V gives CDR1 MDHEN, CDR2 SYDVKM. This CDR3 has 14 residues. CDR3 region: CASSVGGQYTEAFF. CDR3 bases: TGTGCCAGCAGCGTCGGGGGGCAATACACTGAAGCTTTCTTT.

This chain links TRBV6-2 or TRBV6-3 with TRBJ2-3; the D gene is possibly TRBD2 (5 bases). Trimming stripped 2 bases from V and 0 bases from J, with 9 bases between. The germline V gene has CDR1 MNHEY and CDR2 SVGEGT. The CDR3 is made up of 15 amino acids. The CDR3, as DNA: TGTGCCAGCAGTTACCCCCGGAGGAGCACAGATACGCAGTATTTT. Residues: CASSYPRRSTDTQYF.

The V call is TRBV19, the J call TRBJ2-2, with 13 bases identical to TRBD2. The CDR3 length is 17 residues. Germline CDR1 and CDR2: LNHDA and SQIVND (reference sequence). With 4 bases clipped from V and 5 bases from J, the junction kept 7 bases outside the gene matches. CDR3 bases: TGTGCCAGTAGTAGCCCCCCGGGACTAGCGGGGACCGGGGAGCTGTTTTTT. Its protein is CASSSPPGLAGTGELFF.

V usage is TRBV6-5 and J usage is TRBJ1-3; no clear D. With 6 bases removed from V and 0 bases from J, the gap between germline ends came to 12 bases. The CDR3 contains 15 residues. CDR1 is MNHEY, CDR2 SVGAGI, per germline. This CDR3 is CASSHSGGSGNTIYF. The CDR3, as DNA: TGTGCCAGCAGCCATTCGGGTGGCTCTGGAAACACCATATATTTT.

The sample holds a few counts of this clone. The chain carries TRBV15 and TRBJ1-3, with D perhaps TRBD1 (6 bases). Per the germline V gene, CDR1 is LNHNV and CDR2 is YYDKDF (reference sequence). Trimming pared 11 bases from V and 1 base from J, leaving 18 bases between. CDR3 length: 15 amino acids. The CDR3 DNA follows: TGTGCCGCAGGGGACGGCGGGGGATCTGGAAACACCATATATTTT. Translated: CAAGDGGGSGNTIYF. Full variable domain (outside the CDR3, taken from reference TRBV15 and TRBJ1-3): DAMVIQNPRYQVTQFGKPVTLSCSQTLNHNVMYWYQQKSSQAPKLLFHYYDKDFNNEADTPDNFQSRRPNTSFCFLDIRSPGLGDTAMYLCAAGDGGGSGNTIYFGEGSWLTVV.